These 22 T cell receptor beta chains share one sample of origin, sequenced in a study of blood T cell repertoires in COVID-19. Generated by immunoSEQ multiplex PCR, the TCRdb table keeps only in-frame clones and is missing some. The sample holds about 120,000 clones, around 90% seen once. Sequencing was carried out using peripheral blood. These receptors were taken from a human donor in a cohort sampled during active COVID-19.

This sequence joins TRBV2 and TRBJ1-1; 7 bases match TRBD1. With V trimmed by 8 bases and J by 6 bases, 15 bases remained unmatched. In germline, CDR1 is SNHLY, CDR2 FYNNEI. This CDR3 has 15 residues. The CDR3 loop is CASLGQYDARSEAFF. CDR3 DNA sequence: TGTGCCAGCCTGGGACAGTACGACGCGCGCTCTGAAGCTTTCTTT.

The J gene is TRBJ1-2, the V gene TRBV7-9, with TRBD1 as a possible D gene (5 bases). The V end was cut by 3 bases, the J end by 6 bases, with 11 bases between. From germline, CDR1 is SEHNR and CDR2 FQNEAQ (reference sequence). The CDR3 is 13 residues long. CDR3 amino acids: CASSFDSTNGYTF. The CDR3 DNA reads as TGTGCCAGCAGCTTCGACAGCACCAATGGCTACACCTTC.

This chain links TRBV27 with TRBJ1-2; possible D gene TRBD1, 5 bases. The CDR3 extends over 13 amino acids. The ends were cut back, 0 bases at V and 5 bases at J, with 7 bases in the middle. Germline V lookup: CDR1 MNHEY, CDR2 SMNVEV (reference sequence). The CDR3 is CASSLSSGYGYTF. CDR3 coding DNA: TGTGCCAGCAGTTTATCATCAGGGTATGGCTACACCTTC.

The chain is built from TRBV11-3 and TRBJ1-1; D remains ambiguous. Between the trimmed V and J ends, which lost 2 bases and 5 bases, there was a span of 6 bases. Germline CDR1 is SGHNT and CDR2 is YENEEA. The CDR3 is 12 amino acids. CDR3 loop: CASSLMTTEAFF. The DNA for the CDR3 is TGTGCCAGCAGCTTAATGACAACTGAAGCTTTCTTT. Drawing the rest from reference TRBV11-3 and TRBJ1-1, the complete variable domain is EAGVVQSPRYKIIEKKQPVAFWCNPISGHNTLYWYLQNLGQGPELLIRYENEEAVDDSQLPKDRFSAERLKGVDSTLKIQPAELGDSAVYLCASSLMTTEAFFGQGTRLTVV.

In its sample, this clone was seen once. The chain employs TRBV5-1 and TRBJ2-7; D is perhaps TRBD2 (5 bases). V was trimmed by 2 bases and J by 5 bases, leaving 29 bases between them. The CDR3 covers 19 residues. Germline lookup yields CDR1 SGHRS and CDR2 YFSETQ. The CDR3 nucleotides are TGCGCCAGCAGCTTCTCCGGGCTCATGGGCGTTTATGAAGCGGACGAGCAGTACTTC. This gives the protein CASSFSGLMGVYEADEQYF.

The chain has TRBV9 and TRBJ2-1, with 12 bases lining up with TRBD2. The V segment lost 1 base and the J segment 6 bases; nucleotides outside the gene matches: 2. The CDR3 has 15 residues. The germline V gene encodes CDR1 SGDLS and CDR2 YYNGEE. The DNA of the CDR3 is TGTGCCAGCAGCGTACTAGCGGGGGGGCCCAATGAGCAGTTCTTC. It is translated as CASSVLAGGPNEQFF. The whole variable domain, filled in from reference TRBV9 and TRBJ2-1, reads DSGVTQTPKHLITATGQRVTLRCSPRSGDLSVYWYQQSLDQGLQFLIQYYNGEERAKGNILERFSAQQFPDLHSELNLSSLELGDSALYFCASSVLAGGPNEQFFGPGTRLTVL.

This clone has a single count. The gene calls are TRBV7-9 and TRBJ2-7; 10 bases map to TRBD1. Unmatched junction bases numbered 7, after V lost 5 bases and J lost 6 bases. Per the germline V gene, CDR1 is SEHNR and CDR2 is FQNEAQ (reference sequence). The CDR3 consists of 14 residues. CDR3 sequence reads: CASSPDRGLPEQYF. CDR3 in DNA: TGTGCCAGCAGCCCCGACAGGGGGCTACCCGAGCAGTACTTC.

The chain combines TRBV9 with TRBJ1-4; 8 bases map to TRBD1. Germline trimming cut 3 bases from V and 6 bases from J; bases unmatched to any gene: 7. This CDR3 has 15 residues. Germline CDR1 reads SGDLS; CDR2 reads YYNGEE. Here the CDR3 reads CASSDGTGRHEKLFF. In DNA, the CDR3 is TGTGCCAGCAGCGACGGGACAGGCCGGCATGAAAAACTGTTTTTT. The full variable domain, in which reference TRBV9 and TRBJ1-4 provide the parts outside the CDR3, is DSGVTQTPKHLITATGQRVTLRCSPRSGDLSVYWYQQSLDQGLQFLIQYYNGEERAKGNILERFSAQQFPDLHSELNLSSLELGDSALYFCASSDGTGRHEKLFFGSGTQLSVL.

The gene calls are TRBV3-1 (or the pseudogene TRBV3-2) and TRBJ2-5; 12 nucleotides agree with TRBD2. This CDR3 spans 18 amino acids. Per the germline V gene, CDR1 is LGHDT and CDR2 is YNNKEL (reference sequence). V dropped 2 bases and J dropped 3; count of bases not matched to a gene: 10. DNA of the CDR3: TGTGCCAGCAGCCAAAACATGCTAGCGGGGGGGAAAGAAGAGACCCAGTACTTC. Its translation: CASSQNMLAGGKEETQYF.

The gene calls are TRBV6-5 and TRBJ2-7; D is perhaps TRBD2 (6 bases). Per germline, CDR1 MNHEY and CDR2 SVGAGI. V lost 11 bases to trimming and J lost 0 bases, with 17 bases between them. The CDR3 totals 14 residues. CDR3 DNA: TGTGCCGCGGGGCCGGCCGGTCACTCCTACGAGCAGTACTTC. Its protein product is CAAGPAGHSYEQYF.

This clone was found a few times. J is TRBJ1-1 and V is TRBV5-6, with D hard to call. The CDR3 spans 11 residues. V lost 3 bases and J 12 bases, leaving 12 bases between the germline ends. Germline CDR1 and CDR2: SGHDT and YYEEEE. CDR3 residues: CASSSRRETFF. In DNA form, the CDR3 reads TGTGCCAGCAGCTCCCGGAGAGAAACTTTCTTT.

The chain links TRBV3-1 (or the pseudogene TRBV3-2) to TRBJ2-2, with 9 bases identical to TRBD1. The germline CDR1 and CDR2 sequences are LGHDT and YNNKEL (reference sequence). J gave up 1 base and V 2 bases, and 5 bases lay outside the gene matches. The CDR3 runs to 17 residues. The CDR3 reads CASSQLRTGVNTGELFF. For the CDR3, the DNA is TGTGCCAGCAGCCAACTCCGGACAGGGGTGAACACCGGGGAGCTGTTTTTT.

The chain couples TRBV7-3 to TRBJ2-2; no firm D call. Trimming removed 6 bases at V and 3 bases at J, with 5 bases between. This CDR3 contains 12 residues. CDR1 is SGHTA and CDR2 is FQGTGA in the germline V gene. CDR3 DNA: TGTGCCAGCAGTCGTTACACCGGGGAGCTGTTTTTT. This codes for CASSRYTGELFF.

The rearrangement uses TRBV19 and TRBJ1-1, with 7 bases fitting TRBD1. The CDR3 length is 13 residues. V shed 4 bases, J shed 5 bases, and the junction held 4 bases outside the gene matches. The germline V gene encodes CDR1 LNHDA and CDR2 SQIVND (reference sequence). The CDR3 sequence: CASSTTGDTEAFF. Written as DNA, the CDR3 is TGTGCCAGTAGTACTACAGGGGATACTGAAGCTTTCTTT.

The J gene is TRBJ2-1, the V gene TRBV6-4; a weak D match, TRBD2 (6 bases). This CDR3 contains 19 residues. CDR1 and CDR2 from the germline V gene are MRHNA and SNTAGT. Trimming took off 2 bases at V and 9 bases at J, with 29 bases between the two ends. CDR3 DNA sequence: TGTGCCAGCAGTGACACCCCTTTATCGTCGCGGGATGTGGGAGGTGAGCAGTTCTTC. This encodes CASSDTPLSSRDVGGEQFF.

This chain uses TRBV6-5 with TRBJ1-2, with TRBD1 matching 8 bases. The CDR3 totals 13 residues. The trim removed 6 bases at V and 3 bases at J, leaving 3 bases unmatched. In germline, CDR1 is MNHEY, CDR2 SVGAGI. In nucleotides, the CDR3 is TGTGCCAGCAGGGGGACAGGATACTATGGCTACACCTTC. Amino acid sequence: CASRGTGYYGYTF.

The J gene is TRBJ2-7, the V gene TRBV27, with D maybe TRBD2 (6 bases). In germline, CDR1 is MNHEY, CDR2 SMNVEV (reference sequence). This CDR3 has 15 amino acids. V dropped 5 bases and J dropped 5 bases, with 19 bases sitting between them. For the CDR3, the DNA is TGTGCCAGCAGTCTAAGTCGGAGGGGTGTAAACGAGCAGTACTTC. It specifies CASSLSRRGVNEQYF.

The V call is TRBV29-1, the J call TRBJ2-7, with D possibly matching TRBD2 (6 bases). The CDR3 runs to 15 residues. Trimming cost V 1 base and J 0 bases, with 13 bases left between them. Germline V gene data show CDR1 as SQVTM and CDR2 as ANQGSEA. CDR3 nucleotides: TGCAGCGTTGAAGGGGTAGCGGAGAGCTCCTACGAGCAGTACTTC. Translating gives CSVEGVAESSYEQYF.

The chain is built from TRBV19 and TRBJ1-2; D perhaps matches TRBD1 (6 bases). This CDR3 spans 14 amino acids. V was pared by 6 bases and J by 7 bases, with 18 bases between. Germline CDR1 is LNHDA and CDR2 is SQIVND (reference sequence). CDR3 region: CASRSTRGMRGYTF. CDR3 bases: TGTGCCAGTAGGTCGACAAGGGGGATGCGTGGCTACACCTTC.

The V call is TRBV19, the J call TRBJ2-1, with TRBD2 as a possible D gene (7 bases). The CDR3 is 15 residues long. The V end was cut by 5 bases, the J end by 6 bases, with 17 bases between. The V gene's germline CDR1 is LNHDA and CDR2 SQIVND (reference sequence). The CDR3 loop is CASSLTSTGANEQFF. The CDR3 nucleotides are TGTGCCAGTAGTTTGACTAGCACGGGGGCCAATGAGCAGTTCTTC.

This rearrangement joins TRBV6-5 to TRBJ1-1; D gene ambiguous. Germline V gene data show CDR1 as MNHEY and CDR2 as SVGAGI. The V gene lost 8 bases and the J gene lost 1 base, with 5 bases spanning the gap. This CDR3 spans 11 amino acids. CDR3 sequence: CASQENTEAFF. DNA for the CDR3: TGTGCCAGCCAGGAGAACACTGAAGCTTTCTTT.

The chain combines TRBV5-1 with TRBJ2-5; D is unresolved. The germline V gene has CDR1 SGHRS and CDR2 YFSETQ. The CDR3 is made up of 13 amino acids. The germline V and J ends were trimmed by 4 bases and 3 bases, with 10 bases remaining between them. The CDR3 DNA reads as TGCGCCAGCAGCCCCACTGCCGAAGAGACCCAGTACTTC. Encoded protein: CASSPTAEETQYF.